Each of the 14 T cell receptor beta chains below was sequenced from the same sample in a study of cytotoxic CD8 clonotypes in ibrutinib-treated CLL. This table comes from immunoSEQ multiplex PCR, and its TCRdb copy is limited to in-frame clones, with some not included. The table has tens of thousands of clones, about two thirds seen once; the top ten hold roughly 50%. This specimen was PBMCs, taken at disease progression, from a patient treated with ibrutinib. The origin of the receptors is a human donor with chronic lymphocytic leukemia.

V usage is TRBV5-4 and J usage is TRBJ1-1; the D is unclear. Trimming took off 0 bases at V and 3 bases at J, with 9 bases between the two ends. Germline CDR1 and CDR2: SGHNT and YYREEE (reference sequence). This CDR3 contains 14 residues. The DNA of the CDR3 is TGTGCCAGCAGCTTGGAATCGGGGTACACTGAAGCTTTCTTT. This sequence encodes CASSLESGYTEAFF.

The chain recombines TRBV6-5 with TRBJ2-2; TRBD1 matches at 7 bases. V lost 8 bases to trimming and J lost 2 bases; unmatched junction nucleotides: 5. In germline, CDR1 is MNHEY, CDR2 SVGAGI. This CDR3 region has 14 residues. The CDR3 DNA follows: TGTGCCAGCCGCCGGGACAGAAACACCGGGGAGCTGTTTTTT. Its translation is CASRRDRNTGELFF.

The J gene is TRBJ1-6, the V gene TRBV5-4; maybe TRBD1 (6 bases). The V and J ends lost 0 bases and 4 bases respectively, with 11 bases between them. Germline V gene sequence: CDR1 SGHNT, CDR2 YYREEE (reference sequence). This CDR3 region has 16 residues. Here the CDR3 DNA reads TGTGCCAGCAGCTTGGCCCGGGGGGCTTATAATTCACCCCTCCACTTT. Translated, it gives CASSLARGAYNSPLHF.

V is TRBV10-3 and J is TRBJ2-1; D is possibly TRBD1 (6 bases). Trimming shortened V by 6 bases and J by 0 bases, and 9 bases separated the two germline ends. The CDR3 runs to 14 residues. The germline V gene encodes CDR1 ENHRY and CDR2 SYGVKD. In DNA, the CDR3 is TGTGCCATCAGCAGGGGTAGCTCCTACAATGAGCAGTTCTTC. This translates into CAISRGSSYNEQFF.

This clone was seen a few times. The rearrangement links TRBV5-1 to TRBJ2-7; D call uncertain. CDR1 SGHRS and CDR2 YFSETQ come from the germline V gene. The length of the CDR3 is 12 residues. V lost 4 bases and J 5 bases, leaving 10 bases between the germline ends. CDR3 bases: TGCGCCAGCAGCCTAAGTGGGCACGAGCAGTACTTC. This gives the protein CASSLSGHEQYF.

The rearrangement links TRBV11-2 to TRBJ2-7; perhaps TRBD1 as D (5 bases). This CDR3 is 18 amino acids long. V lost 4 bases and J lost 3, with 25 bases in between. CDR1 is SGHAT, CDR2 FQNNGV, per germline. This CDR3 is CASSSAPSQGPWGYEQYF. For the CDR3, the DNA is TGTGCCAGCAGCTCTGCCCCTTCCCAGGGCCCCTGGGGCTACGAGCAGTACTTC.

There are a few counts of this clone. The chain has TRBV27 and TRBJ1-5; D is unresolved. V was shortened by 6 bases and J by 3 bases, with 12 bases between the two germline ends. CDR1 MNHEY and CDR2 SMNVEV come from the germline V gene (reference sequence). The CDR3 runs to 14 residues. CDR3 DNA sequence: TGTGCCAGCAGCCCTGGACGGAACAATCAGCCCCAGCATTTT. It codes for CASSPGRNNQPQHF.

This chain uses TRBV6-5 with TRBJ2-3; no clear D gene. The CDR3 loop spans 13 amino acids. Looked up from germline, CDR1 is MNHEY and CDR2 is SVGAGI. Between the trimmed V and J ends, which lost 0 bases and 1 base, there was a span of 2 bases. CDR3 nucleotides: TGTGCCAGCAGTTACTCTGGCACAGATACGCAGTATTTT. Amino acid sequence: CASSYSGTDTQYF.

CDR3 residues: CASSLYRDRGQPQHF. In DNA, the CDR3 is TGTGCCAGCAGTTTATACCGGGACAGGGGGCAGCCCCAGCATTTT. The gene calls are TRBV6-5 and TRBJ1-5, with 11 bases lining up with TRBD1. The trim removed 4 bases at V and 7 bases at J, leaving 6 bases unmatched. CDR1 and CDR2 from the germline V gene are MNHEY and SVGAGI. This CDR3 has 15 amino acids.

This chain links TRBV7-6 with TRBJ1-5; no definite D call. The V and J ends lost 5 bases and 6 bases respectively, with 20 bases between them. The CDR3 runs to 16 residues. The germline V gene encodes CDR1 SGHVS and CDR2 FNYEAQ. DNA of the CDR3: TGTGCCAGCAGCCAGCGCCCTCCGGGGTCGGGTCAGCCCCAGCATTTT. Translating gives CASSQRPPGSGQPQHF.

V and J are TRBV6-5 and TRBJ2-1; D ambiguous. Germline V lookup: CDR1 MNHEY, CDR2 SVGAGI. V lost 4 bases and J 4 bases, leaving 8 bases between the germline ends. This CDR3 region has 13 residues. CDR3 sequence: CASSFDGYNEQFF. The DNA of the CDR3 is TGTGCCAGCAGTTTCGACGGATACAATGAGCAGTTCTTC.

The rearrangement joins TRBV9 to TRBJ1-3, with no clear D. The germline V gene encodes CDR1 SGDLS and CDR2 YYNGEE. The CDR3 totals 16 residues. V was cut by 0 bases and J by 0 bases, with 10 bases left in between. The CDR3 spells CASSVAPPSSGNTIYF. The CDR3 DNA is TGTGCCAGCAGCGTAGCCCCTCCTAGCTCTGGAAACACCATATATTTT.

The V call is TRBV29-1, the J call TRBJ2-3; D possibly corresponds to TRBD2 (5 bases). CDR1 SQVTM and CDR2 ANQGSEA come from the germline V gene. The length of the CDR3 is 15 residues. V was clipped by 3 bases and J by 0 bases, with 13 bases between them. CDR3 in DNA: TGCAGCGTTGATAATAGAGGCGGGAGCACAGATACGCAGTATTTT. As protein: CSVDNRGGSTDTQYF.

Only a few counts were recorded for this clone. The rearrangement links TRBV18 to TRBJ1-2, with TRBD1 matching over 7 bases. The CDR3 runs to 13 residues. Germline lookup yields CDR1 KGHSH and CDR2 LQKENI. The J segment lost 3 bases and the V segment lost 3 bases, leaving 1 base of the junction unmatched. The CDR3 sequence: CASSPGTDYGYTF. The CDR3 DNA reads as TGTGCCAGCTCACCGGGGACAGACTATGGCTACACCTTC.